This T cell receptor beta chain appears in the sequencing data of a study of blood T cell repertoires in COVID-19. Original handling: How many nucleated cells were present was estimated from reference gene primer amplification. Data came from immunoSEQ multiplex PCR; TCRdb stores just in-frame clones and leaves some out. V and J calls and clone size are as listed in that table; D and trimming were resolved from the DNA. The sample includes more than 300,000 clones, 88% seen only once; the top ten take approximately 7.3%. With respect to this clone: The sample contains more than one DNA sequence encoding this CDR3.

The sample comprised peripheral blood. The TCR was taken from a woman aged 70-85 years with COVID-19, enrolled during active disease.

Written as DNA, the CDR3 is TGTGCCAGCAGCGTAGGGGCTGGCACTGAAGCTTTCTTT. It specifies CASSVGAGTEAFF. This rearrangement joins TRBV9 to TRBJ1-1; no firm D call. Germline values: CDR1 SGDLS, CDR2 YYNGEE. This CDR3 has 13 amino acids. Trimming pared 0 bases from V and 4 bases from J, leaving 7 bases between.